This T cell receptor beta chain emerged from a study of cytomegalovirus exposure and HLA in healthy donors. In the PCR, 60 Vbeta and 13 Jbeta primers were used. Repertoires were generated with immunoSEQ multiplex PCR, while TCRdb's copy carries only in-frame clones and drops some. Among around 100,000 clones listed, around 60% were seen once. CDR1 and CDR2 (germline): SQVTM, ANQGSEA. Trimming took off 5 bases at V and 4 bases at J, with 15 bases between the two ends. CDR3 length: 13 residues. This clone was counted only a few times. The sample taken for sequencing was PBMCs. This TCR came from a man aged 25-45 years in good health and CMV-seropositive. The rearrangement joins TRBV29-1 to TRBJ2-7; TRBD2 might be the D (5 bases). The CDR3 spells CSVNDWGEYEQYF. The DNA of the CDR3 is TGCAGCGTTAACGATTGGGGAGAATACGAGCAGTACTTC.